The 30 T cell receptor beta chains in this list originate from one sample, sequenced in a study of blood T cell repertoires in COVID-19. Measured with immunoSEQ multiplex PCR; TCRdb has only the in-frame clones, and not every one. This sample has about 270,000 clones, with about 88% found just once. The sequencing sample was made of PBMCs or T cells enriched from blood (not recorded which). All receptors come from a woman aged 45-65 years who had recovered from COVID-19.

V usage is TRBV7-3 and J usage is TRBJ2-3; unclear D gene. V lost 4 bases to trimming and J lost 6 bases, with 8 bases between them. CDR1 and CDR2 from the germline V gene are SGHTA and FQGTGA. This CDR3 has 12 amino acids. CDR3 nucleotides: TGTGCCAGCAGCTCCGATCGGGATACGCAGTATTTT. Translation: CASSSDRDTQYF.

The gene calls are TRBV4-3 and TRBJ2-7, with 8 bases matching TRBD1. Trimming cost V 0 bases and J 3 bases; bases outside gene matches: 1. Germline CDR1 and CDR2: LGHNA and YSLEER. CDR3 length: 14 residues. CDR3 nucleotides: TGCGCCAGCAGCCAAGACAGGGGGCACTACGAGCAGTACTTC. Translation gives CASSQDRGHYEQYF.

This chain links TRBV7-6 with TRBJ2-1, with 8 bases lining up with TRBD2. Germline CDR1 reads SGHVS; CDR2 reads FNYEAQ. J lost 9 bases, V lost 1 base, and 5 bases had no gene match. The CDR3 is 14 residues long. The CDR3 DNA sequence: TGTGCCAGCAGCTTAGGAACTAGCGGCGGTGAGCAGTTCTTC. Amino acids: CASSLGTSGGEQFF.

The rearrangement joins TRBV29-1 to TRBJ2-5; TRBD2 might be the D (6 bases). The length of the CDR3 is 12 residues. Trimming removed 3 bases at V and 5 bases at J, with 10 bases between. Germline lookup yields CDR1 SQVTM and CDR2 ANQGSEA. The CDR3 sequence: CSVDPSEETQYF. The CDR3, as DNA: TGCAGCGTTGACCCTAGCGAGGAGACCCAGTACTTC.

V is TRBV3-1 (or the pseudogene TRBV3-2) and J is TRBJ1-2; tentative D call: TRBD1 (6 bases). V was pared by 4 bases and J by 0 bases, with 9 bases between. CDR1 is LGHDT, CDR2 YNNKEL, per germline (reference sequence). CDR3 size: 14 residues. CDR3 loop: CASSRRGPNYGYTF. As DNA, the CDR3 is TGTGCCAGCAGCCGCAGGGGTCCTAACTATGGCTACACCTTC.

The V and J genes are TRBV19 and TRBJ2-7, with TRBD2 matching 8 bases. The germline CDR1 and CDR2 sequences are LNHDA and SQIVND (reference sequence). Trimming took 5 bases from V and 0 from J; bases not matched to a gene: 6. The CDR3 extends over 15 amino acids. Here the CDR3 reads CASSAGRAFSYEQYF. The CDR3 DNA is TGTGCCAGTAGTGCCGGGAGGGCCTTCTCCTACGAGCAGTACTTC.

The chain employs TRBV27 and TRBJ2-7; 10 bases are shared with TRBD2. The CDR3 runs to 16 residues. Trimming removed 6 bases from V and 3 bases from J; junction bases left unmatched: 11. Germline CDR1 and CDR2: MNHEY and SMNVEV (reference sequence). The CDR3 sequence is CASRRWTSGAYYEQYF. The DNA for the CDR3 is TGTGCCAGCAGAAGGTGGACTAGCGGCGCCTACTACGAGCAGTACTTC.

The chain joins TRBV14 to TRBJ2-5, with TRBD1 matching over 7 bases. The CDR3 contains 14 residues. The germline V gene has CDR1 SGHDN and CDR2 FVKESK. V shed 2 bases and J 3 bases; nucleotides not matched to a gene: 3. For the CDR3, the DNA is TGTGCCAGCAGCCAATGGCAGGGGGAAGAGACCCAGTACTTC. It is translated as CASSQWQGEETQYF.

The V call is TRBV5-8, the J call TRBJ2-5; 11 nucleotides agree with TRBD2. J gave up 1 base and V 4 bases, and 9 bases lay outside the gene matches. Germline lookup yields CDR1 SGHTS and CDR2 YDEGEE. CDR3 length: 17 amino acids. In DNA, the CDR3 is TGTGCCAGCAGCCAACTAGCGGGAGTGGTAGGCCAAGAGACCCAGTACTTC. As protein: CASSQLAGVVGQETQYF.

This sequence joins TRBV10-1 and TRBJ1-4; D is possibly TRBD1 (6 bases). The CDR3 totals 15 residues. Looked up from germline, CDR1 is WNHNN and CDR2 is SYGVQD (reference sequence). Trimming took off 2 bases at V and 3 bases at J, with 10 bases between the two ends. Here the CDR3 reads CASSEGTTSNEKLFF. The CDR3 DNA reads TGCGCCAGCAGTGAGGGGACAACATCTAATGAAAAACTGTTTTTT.

The chain links TRBV6-2 or TRBV6-3 to TRBJ2-7, with TRBD1 identical over 7 bases. The junction had 7 bases not matched to a gene; V was cut back by 4 bases and J by 4 bases. The CDR3 covers 14 residues. CDR1 MNHEY and CDR2 SVGEGT come from the germline V gene. Here the CDR3 reads CASSLQGREYEQYF. CDR3 DNA: TGTGCCAGCAGTTTACAGGGGAGAGAGTACGAGCAGTACTTC.

V and J are TRBV3-1 (or the pseudogene TRBV3-2) and TRBJ2-5, with no clear D. The germline CDR1 and CDR2 sequences are LGHDT and YNNKEL (reference sequence). V was clipped by 1 base and J by 4 bases, with 4 bases between them. The CDR3 spans 12 residues. DNA of the CDR3: TGTGCCAGCAGCCAAGCGCGAGAGACCCAGTACTTC. As protein: CASSQARETQYF.

V usage is TRBV9 and J usage is TRBJ2-3; the D is unclear. The CDR3 sequence is 13 residues long. The germline V gene has CDR1 SGDLS and CDR2 YYNGEE. Trimming took 4 bases from V and 0 from J, leaving 6 bases between them. The CDR3 sequence is CASSTTSTDTQYF. The CDR3 bases are TGTGCCAGCAGCACCACTAGCACAGATACGCAGTATTTT.

The gene calls are TRBV4-2 and TRBJ1-1; TRBD1 is a possible D gene (5 bases). V was trimmed by 1 base and J by 3 bases, leaving 6 bases between them. Germline V lookup: CDR1 LGHNA, CDR2 YNFKEQ. CDR3 length: 13 amino acids. CDR3 nucleotides: TGTGCCAGCAGCCAAGTGACAGACACTGAAGCTTTCTTT. Amino acids: CASSQVTDTEAFF.

The chain recombines TRBV6-2 or TRBV6-3 with TRBJ2-1; 7 bases match TRBD1. J gave up 3 bases and V 5 bases, and 7 bases lay outside the gene matches. Germline CDR1 reads MNHEY; CDR2 reads SVGEGT. The CDR3 spans 15 residues. CDR3: CASSNDRASYNEQFF. In nucleotides, the CDR3 is TGTGCCAGCAGTAATGACAGGGCCAGCTACAATGAGCAGTTCTTC.

The V gene is TRBV11-2, the J gene TRBJ2-3, with TRBD2 matching over 8 bases. V was clipped by 6 bases and J by 6 bases; unmatched bases: 11. This CDR3 has 15 residues. CDR1 is SGHAT and CDR2 is FQNNGV in the germline V gene. The CDR3 DNA follows: TGTGCCAGCAGGGGTGGACTAGCCGAGTCCGATACGCAGTATTTT. Translated: CASRGGLAESDTQYF.

The chain is built from TRBV2 and TRBJ2-7; 7 bases line up with TRBD2. The CDR3 is made up of 13 amino acids. Germline V gene data show CDR1 as SNHLY and CDR2 as FYNNEI. Trimming cost V 8 bases and J 3 bases; bases outside gene matches: 7. The CDR3 reads CASGQRGLYEQYF. CDR3 bases: TGTGCCAGCGGTCAGCGGGGACTCTACGAGCAGTACTTC.

This chain connects TRBV24-1 to TRBJ2-1; 12 bases align to TRBD1. This CDR3 has 16 amino acids. Unmatched junction bases numbered 8, after V lost 4 bases and J lost 8 bases. Germline-derived CDR1 and CDR2 are KGHDR and SFDVKD. CDR3 protein: CATSESGQGAWDEQFF. In DNA form, the CDR3 reads TGTGCCACCAGTGAGTCGGGACAGGGGGCTTGGGATGAGCAGTTCTTC.

This clone showed up just once. The rearrangement uses TRBV6-5 and TRBJ2-1, with D possibly TRBD1 on 6 matching bases. The germline V gene has CDR1 MNHEY and CDR2 SVGAGI. V was shortened by 5 bases and J by 5 bases, with 10 bases between the two germline ends. This CDR3 is 13 amino acids long. The CDR3: CASSQGRDNEQFF. The CDR3 DNA reads as TGTGCCAGCAGTCAGGGGCGGGACAATGAGCAGTTCTTC.

The chain employs TRBV11-2 and TRBJ2-5; TRBD2 agrees at 7 bases. Germline V gives CDR1 SGHAT, CDR2 FQNNGV. This CDR3 is 15 amino acids long. V lost 5 bases and J lost 9; bases outside the gene matches: 15. CDR3 protein: CASSPPRGVGWAQYF. The CDR3 bases are TGTGCCAGCAGCCCTCCCCGGGGGGTCGGGTGGGCCCAGTACTTC.

J is TRBJ2-7 and V is TRBV27, with a weak D call TRBD1 (6 bases). The CDR3 contains 15 residues. V was trimmed by 0 bases and J by 6 bases, leaving 15 bases between them. Germline assignment: CDR1 MNHEY and CDR2 SMNVEV (reference sequence). The CDR3 DNA sequence: TGTGCCAGCAGTTTATCTGAATCTACAGGGCTCGAGCAGTACTTC. Translating it yields CASSLSESTGLEQYF.

This clone was observed a handful of times. This chain uses TRBV4-3 with TRBJ2-7, with no clear D. V shed 2 bases and J shed 1 base, with 12 bases lying between them. CDR1 and CDR2 from the germline V gene are LGHNA and YSLEER. The CDR3 length is 15 residues. The CDR3 region is CASSQNRVQSYEQYF. The CDR3 coding sequence is TGCGCCAGCAGCCAAAACCGGGTCCAGTCCTACGAGCAGTACTTC.

The chain is built from TRBV27 and TRBJ1-5; 8 positions match TRBD1. The CDR3 has 15 amino acids. The V segment lost 3 bases and the J segment 5 bases; nucleotides outside the gene matches: 6. The germline CDR1 and CDR2 sequences are MNHEY and SMNVEV (reference sequence). The CDR3 DNA reads as TGTGCCAGCAGTTTTAGGACAGGGCTGGATCAGCCCCAGCATTTT. It translates to CASSFRTGLDQPQHF.

The chain employs TRBV6-1 and TRBJ1-6; 11 nucleotides align to TRBD1. Germline CDR1 is MNHNS and CDR2 is SASEGT. Trimming took 4 bases from V and 6 from J; bases not matched to a gene: 5. The length of the CDR3 is 16 residues. The DNA of the CDR3 is TGTGCCAGCAGTGCTCGGGACAGGGGGTCTAATTCACCCCTCCACTTT. It codes for CASSARDRGSNSPLHF.

This clone was counted a single time. The chain is built from TRBV29-1 and TRBJ2-1; 7 positions match TRBD2. CDR3 length: 14 amino acids. Germline V gene lookup returns CDR1 SQVTM and CDR2 ANQGSEA. The V gene end was trimmed by 6 bases and the J gene end by 8 bases; junction bases not matched to a gene: 13. CDR3 in DNA: TGCAGCGTCAGTAGGCGGACTAGTAGTGATGAGCAGTTCTTC. Protein: CSVSRRTSSDEQFF.

This clone was detected a few times. This chain connects TRBV28 to TRBJ1-5, with TRBD1 matching 8 bases. CDR1 is MDHEN, CDR2 SYDVKM, per germline. This CDR3 has 14 residues. V lost 5 bases, J lost 8 bases, and 8 bases stayed unmatched. CDR3 loop: CASSPRQGREPQHF. The CDR3 DNA is TGTGCCAGCAGTCCTCGACAGGGGAGAGAGCCCCAGCATTTT.

The V gene is TRBV28, the J gene TRBJ2-1; possible D gene TRBD1, 6 bases. Per the germline V gene, CDR1 is MDHEN and CDR2 is SYDVKM. The CDR3 sequence is 13 residues long. Trimming left V 3 bases short and J 7 bases short, with 10 bases between. The CDR3, as DNA: TGTGCCAGCAGTTTCGGAACAGGGAATGAGCAGTTCTTC. It encodes CASSFGTGNEQFF. Using reference TRBV28 and TRBJ2-1 for the parts outside the CDR3, the full variable domain is DVKVTQSSRYLVKRTGEKVFLECVQDMDHENMFWYRQDPGLGLRLIYFSYDVKMKEKGDIPEGYSVSREKKERFSLILESASTNQTSMYLCASSFGTGNEQFFGPGTRLTVL.

V is TRBV12-5 and J is TRBJ2-7; D may be TRBD2 (5 bases). Germline values: CDR1 LGHNT, CDR2 FRNRAP. The CDR3 extends over 12 amino acids. V lost 6 bases and J 7 bases, leaving 13 bases between the germline ends. CDR3 in DNA: TGTGCTAGTGGGACCGCTCCGGGGGAGCAGTACTTC. It is translated as CASGTAPGEQYF.

The rearrangement links TRBV11-2 to TRBJ2-5; 9 nucleotides align to TRBD1. Unmatched junction bases numbered 9, after V lost 5 bases and J lost 5 bases. CDR1 and CDR2 from the germline V gene are SGHAT and FQNNGV. CDR3 length: 15 amino acids. The CDR3 spells CASSGTQGARETQYF. CDR3 nucleotide sequence: TGTGCCAGCAGCGGGACACAGGGGGCGAGGGAGACCCAGTACTTC.

The chain is built from TRBV5-6 and TRBJ2-1; 14 bases are shared with TRBD2. The J segment lost 6 bases and the V segment lost 2 bases, leaving 1 base of the junction unmatched. Germline loops: CDR1 SGHDT, CDR2 YYEEEE. This CDR3 is 15 amino acids long. CDR3 sequence: CASSFGTSGSNEQFF. The CDR3 DNA reads TGTGCCAGCAGCTTTGGGACTAGCGGGAGCAATGAGCAGTTCTTC.